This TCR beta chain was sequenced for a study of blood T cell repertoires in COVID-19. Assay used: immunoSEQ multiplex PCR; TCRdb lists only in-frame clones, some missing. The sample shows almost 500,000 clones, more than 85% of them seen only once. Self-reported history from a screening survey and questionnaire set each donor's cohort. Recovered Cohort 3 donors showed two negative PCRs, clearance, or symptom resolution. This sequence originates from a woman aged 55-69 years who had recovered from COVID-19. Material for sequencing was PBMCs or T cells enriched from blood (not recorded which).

The CDR3 DNA reads TGTGCCAGCACTCTCCTGGTGGGACAGGGGGCGAACACCGGGGAGCTGTTTTTT. It is translated as CASTLLVGQGANTGELFF. The chain couples TRBV28 to TRBJ2-2, with 11 bases aligning to TRBD1. CDR3 size: 18 residues. Germline V gene data show CDR1 as MDHEN and CDR2 as SYDVKM. The V segment lost 7 bases and the J segment 0 bases; nucleotides outside the gene matches: 10.